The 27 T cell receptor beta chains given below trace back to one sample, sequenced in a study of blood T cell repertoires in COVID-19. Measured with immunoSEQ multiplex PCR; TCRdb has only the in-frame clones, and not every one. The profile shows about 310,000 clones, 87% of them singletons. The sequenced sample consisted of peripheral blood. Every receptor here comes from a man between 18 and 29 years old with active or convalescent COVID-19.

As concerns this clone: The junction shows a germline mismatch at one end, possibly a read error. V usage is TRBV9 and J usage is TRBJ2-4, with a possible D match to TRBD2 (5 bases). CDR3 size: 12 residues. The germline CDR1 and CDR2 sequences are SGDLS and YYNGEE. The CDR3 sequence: CASSKESGIQHF. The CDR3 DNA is TGTGCCAGCAGTAAGGAATCGGGGATTCAGCACTTC.

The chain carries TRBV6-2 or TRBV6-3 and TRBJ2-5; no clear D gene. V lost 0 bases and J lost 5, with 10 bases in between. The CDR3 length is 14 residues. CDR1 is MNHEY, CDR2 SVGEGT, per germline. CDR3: CASSYSVGDETQYF. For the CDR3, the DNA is TGTGCCAGCAGTTACTCAGTCGGAGACGAGACCCAGTACTTC.

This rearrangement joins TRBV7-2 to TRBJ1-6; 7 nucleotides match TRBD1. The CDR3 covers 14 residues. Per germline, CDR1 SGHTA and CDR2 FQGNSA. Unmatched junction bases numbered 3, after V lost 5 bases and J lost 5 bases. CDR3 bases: TGTGCCAGCAGCCCGGGACAGCATAATTCACCCCTCCACTTT. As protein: CASSPGQHNSPLHF.

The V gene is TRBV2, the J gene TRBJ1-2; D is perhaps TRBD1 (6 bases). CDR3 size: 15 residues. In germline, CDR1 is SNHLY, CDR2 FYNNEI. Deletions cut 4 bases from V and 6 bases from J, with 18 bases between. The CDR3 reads CASSARTERSNGYTF. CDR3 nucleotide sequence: TGTGCCAGCAGTGCCAGGACAGAAAGGAGCAATGGCTACACCTTC.

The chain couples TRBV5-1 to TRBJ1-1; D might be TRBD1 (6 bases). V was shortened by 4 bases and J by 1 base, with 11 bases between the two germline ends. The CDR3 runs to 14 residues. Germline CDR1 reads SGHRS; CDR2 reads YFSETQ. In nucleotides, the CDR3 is TGCGCCAGCAGCCAAGGGACACCGAACACTGAAGCTTTCTTT. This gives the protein CASSQGTPNTEAFF.

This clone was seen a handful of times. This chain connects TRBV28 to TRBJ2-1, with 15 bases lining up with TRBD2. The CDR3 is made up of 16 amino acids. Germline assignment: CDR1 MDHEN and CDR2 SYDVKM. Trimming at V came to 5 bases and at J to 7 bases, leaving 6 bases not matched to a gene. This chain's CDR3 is CASSTGLAGGENEQFF. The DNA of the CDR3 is TGTGCCAGCAGTACGGGACTAGCGGGAGGAGAAAATGAGCAGTTCTTC.

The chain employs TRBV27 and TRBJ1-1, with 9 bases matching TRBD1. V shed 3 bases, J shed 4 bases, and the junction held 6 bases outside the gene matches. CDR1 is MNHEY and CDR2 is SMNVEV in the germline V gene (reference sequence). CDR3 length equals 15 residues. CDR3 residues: CASSFTTGGGTEAFF. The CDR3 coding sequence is TGTGCCAGCAGTTTCACGACAGGGGGAGGCACTGAAGCTTTCTTT.

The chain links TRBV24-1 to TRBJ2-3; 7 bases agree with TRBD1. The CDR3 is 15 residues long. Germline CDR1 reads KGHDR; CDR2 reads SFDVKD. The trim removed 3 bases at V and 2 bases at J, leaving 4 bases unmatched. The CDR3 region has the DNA TGTGCCACCAGTGATCCGGGACAGCCCACAGATACGCAGTATTTT. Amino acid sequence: CATSDPGQPTDTQYF.

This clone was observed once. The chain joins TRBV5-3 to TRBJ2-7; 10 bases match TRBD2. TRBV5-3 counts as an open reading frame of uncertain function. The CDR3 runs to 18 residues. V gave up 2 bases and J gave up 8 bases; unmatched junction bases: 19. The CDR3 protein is CARSLHLGPSGSLPQQYF. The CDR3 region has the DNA TGTGCCAGAAGCTTACATCTTGGACCTAGCGGGAGCCTCCCTCAGCAGTACTTC.

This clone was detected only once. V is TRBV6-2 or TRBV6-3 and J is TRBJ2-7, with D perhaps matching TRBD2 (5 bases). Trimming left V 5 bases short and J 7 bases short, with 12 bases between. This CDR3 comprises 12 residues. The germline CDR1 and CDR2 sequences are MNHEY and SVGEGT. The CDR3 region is CASSKRGWEQYF. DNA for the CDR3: TGTGCCAGCAGTAAACGCGGGTGGGAGCAGTACTTC.

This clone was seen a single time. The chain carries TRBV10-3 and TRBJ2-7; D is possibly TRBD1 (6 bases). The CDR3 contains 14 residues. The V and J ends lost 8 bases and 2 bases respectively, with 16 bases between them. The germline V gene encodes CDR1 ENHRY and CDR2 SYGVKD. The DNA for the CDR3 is TGTGCCATCGGAATCAACGGACAGACCTACGAGCAGTACTTC. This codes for CAIGINGQTYEQYF.

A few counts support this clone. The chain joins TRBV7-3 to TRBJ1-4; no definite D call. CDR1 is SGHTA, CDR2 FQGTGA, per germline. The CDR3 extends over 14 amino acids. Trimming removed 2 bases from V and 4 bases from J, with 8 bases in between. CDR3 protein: CASSLLHYNEKLFF. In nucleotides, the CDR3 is TGTGCCAGCAGCTTACTACACTATAATGAAAAACTGTTTTTT.

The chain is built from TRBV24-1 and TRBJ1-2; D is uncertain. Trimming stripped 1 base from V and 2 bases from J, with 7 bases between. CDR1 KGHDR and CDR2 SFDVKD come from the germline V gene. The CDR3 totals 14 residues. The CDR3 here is CATSDFSENYGYTF. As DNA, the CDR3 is TGTGCCACCAGTGATTTCTCGGAGAACTATGGCTACACCTTC.

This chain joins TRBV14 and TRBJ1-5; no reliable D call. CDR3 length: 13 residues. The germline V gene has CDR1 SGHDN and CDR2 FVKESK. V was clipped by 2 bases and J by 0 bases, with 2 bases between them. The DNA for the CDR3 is TGTGCCAGCAGCCAACATAGCAATCAGCCCCAGCATTTT. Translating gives CASSQHSNQPQHF.

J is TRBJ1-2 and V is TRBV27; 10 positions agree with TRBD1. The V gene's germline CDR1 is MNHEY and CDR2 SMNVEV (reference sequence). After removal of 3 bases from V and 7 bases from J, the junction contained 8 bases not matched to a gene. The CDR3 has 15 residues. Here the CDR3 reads CASSFRTGGFIGYTF. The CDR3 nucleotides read TGTGCCAGCAGTTTCAGGACAGGGGGATTCATTGGCTACACCTTC.

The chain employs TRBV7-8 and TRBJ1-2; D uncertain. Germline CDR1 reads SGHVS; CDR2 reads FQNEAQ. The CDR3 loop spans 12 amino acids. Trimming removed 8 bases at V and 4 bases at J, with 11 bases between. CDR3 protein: CASGSWAYGYTF. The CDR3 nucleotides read TGTGCCAGCGGCAGCTGGGCCTATGGCTACACCTTC.

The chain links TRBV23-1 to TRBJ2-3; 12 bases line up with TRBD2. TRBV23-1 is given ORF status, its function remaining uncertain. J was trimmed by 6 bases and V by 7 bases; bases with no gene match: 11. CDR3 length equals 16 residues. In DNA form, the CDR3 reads TGCGCCAGCACCCAACCGCGGCTAGCGGGGGGGGATACGCAGTATTTT. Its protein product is CASTQPRLAGGDTQYF.

The CDR3 nucleotides read TGTGCCAGCAGCTTGGGGCCACAGGGGGTAGGCACTGAAGCTTTCTTT. Translation gives CASSLGPQGVGTEAFF. The chain has TRBV5-5 and TRBJ1-1; 8 nucleotides match TRBD1. The trim removed 0 bases at V and 4 bases at J, leaving 8 bases unmatched. CDR1 SGHKS and CDR2 YYEKEE come from the germline V gene (reference sequence). There are 16 residues in the CDR3.

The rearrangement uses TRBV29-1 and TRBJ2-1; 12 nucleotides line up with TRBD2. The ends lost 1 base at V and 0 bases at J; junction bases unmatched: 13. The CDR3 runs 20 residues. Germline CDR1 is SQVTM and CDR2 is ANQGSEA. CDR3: CSVEGVSTSGGVSSYNEQFF. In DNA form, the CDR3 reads TGCAGCGTTGAAGGAGTCTCGACTAGCGGGGGAGTGAGCTCCTACAATGAGCAGTTCTTC.

The CDR3 loop reads CASSSFGTGSSYEQYF. The CDR3 DNA reads TGTGCCAGCAGTTCTTTTGGGACAGGGAGCTCCTACGAGCAGTACTTC. The V gene is TRBV28, the J gene TRBJ2-7; 9 bases fit TRBD1. V lost 4 bases, J lost 0 bases, and 7 bases stayed unmatched. Germline CDR1 is MDHEN and CDR2 is SYDVKM. The length of the CDR3 is 16 residues. Drawing the rest from reference TRBV28 and TRBJ2-7, the complete variable domain is DVKVTQSSRYLVKRTGEKVFLECVQDMDHENMFWYRQDPGLGLRLIYFSYDVKMKEKGDIPEGYSVSREKKERFSLILESASTNQTSMYLCASSSFGTGSSYEQYFGPGTRLTVT.

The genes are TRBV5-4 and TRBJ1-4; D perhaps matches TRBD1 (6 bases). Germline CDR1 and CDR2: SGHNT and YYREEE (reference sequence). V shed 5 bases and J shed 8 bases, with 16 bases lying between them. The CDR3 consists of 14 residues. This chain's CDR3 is CASSFDRSEEKLFF. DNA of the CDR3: TGTGCCAGCAGTTTCGACAGGTCTGAGGAAAAACTGTTTTTT.

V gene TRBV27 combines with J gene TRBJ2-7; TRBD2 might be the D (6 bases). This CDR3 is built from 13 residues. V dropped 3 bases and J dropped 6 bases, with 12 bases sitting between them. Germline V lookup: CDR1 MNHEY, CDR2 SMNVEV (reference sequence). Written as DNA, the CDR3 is TGTGCCAGCAGTTTCGTTGGGGGAGGCGAGCAGTACTTC. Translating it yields CASSFVGGGEQYF.

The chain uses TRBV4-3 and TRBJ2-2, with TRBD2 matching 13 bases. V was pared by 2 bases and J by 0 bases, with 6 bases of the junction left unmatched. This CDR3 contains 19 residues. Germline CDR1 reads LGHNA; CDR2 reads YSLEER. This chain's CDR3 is CASSQRTSGSSANTGELFF. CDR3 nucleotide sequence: TGCGCCAGCAGCCAAAGGACTAGCGGGAGCTCCGCGAACACCGGGGAGCTGTTTTTT.

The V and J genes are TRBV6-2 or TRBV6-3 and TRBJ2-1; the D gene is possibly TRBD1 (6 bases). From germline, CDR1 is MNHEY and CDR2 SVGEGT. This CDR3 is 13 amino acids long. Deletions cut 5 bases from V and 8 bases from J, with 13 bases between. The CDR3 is CASSGIQGYEQFF. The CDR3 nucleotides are TGTGCCAGCAGTGGAATACAGGGCTATGAGCAGTTCTTC.

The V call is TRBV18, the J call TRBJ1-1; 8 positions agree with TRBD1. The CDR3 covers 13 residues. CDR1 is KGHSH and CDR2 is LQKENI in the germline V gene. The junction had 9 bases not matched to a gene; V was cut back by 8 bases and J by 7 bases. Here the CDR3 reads CASTIGQGVEAFF. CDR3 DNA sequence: TGTGCCAGCACAATTGGACAGGGTGTTGAAGCTTTCTTT. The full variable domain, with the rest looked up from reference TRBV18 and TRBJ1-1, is NAGVMQNPRHLVRRRGQEARLRCSPMKGHSHVYWYRQLPEEGLKFMVYLQKENIIDESGMPKERFSAEFPKEGPSILRIQQVVRGDSAAYFCASTIGQGVEAFFGQGTRLTVV.

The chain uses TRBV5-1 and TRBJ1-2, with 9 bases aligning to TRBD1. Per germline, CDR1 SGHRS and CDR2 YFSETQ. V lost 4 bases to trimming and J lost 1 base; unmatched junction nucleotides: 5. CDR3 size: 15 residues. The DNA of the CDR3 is TGCGCCAGCAGCCTGGGGACAGGGAATAACTATGGCTACACCTTC. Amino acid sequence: CASSLGTGNNYGYTF.

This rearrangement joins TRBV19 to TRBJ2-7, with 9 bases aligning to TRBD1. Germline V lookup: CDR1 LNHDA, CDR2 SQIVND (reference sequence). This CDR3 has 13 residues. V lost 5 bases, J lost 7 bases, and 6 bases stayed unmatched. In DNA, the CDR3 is TGTGCCAGTAGTCCCGGGACAGGGAGAGAGCAGTACTTC. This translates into CASSPGTGREQYF.